The 4 T cell receptor beta chains below all came from one sample that was sequenced in a study of T cells in Graves' hyperthyroidism and ophthalmopathy. TCR beta CDR3 region amplification was performed from RNA transcripts. First-round RT-PCR of the TCR CDR3 relied on the HTBI primer set. TCRdb passed the multiplex PCR reads through MiXCR, listing each CDR3 protein once. The table has around 520,000 distinct CDR3 sequences, approximately 15% seen once; the top ten hold over 11%. The sample taken for sequencing was blood. The source of these receptors is a woman aged 35 to 49 with Graves' hyperthyroidism.

This clonotype was counted ten times or more. The rearrangement links TRBV24-1 to TRBJ2-1; 10 nucleotides align to TRBD1. The junction had 6 bases not matched to a gene; V was cut back by 1 base and J by 1 base. The germline V gene has CDR1 KGHDR and CDR2 SFDVKD. The CDR3 contains 18 residues. CDR3 protein: CATSDLSLGQGSYNEQFF. CDR3 bases: TGTGCCACCAGTGATTTATCGTTGGGACAGGGGTCCTACAATGAGCAGTTCTTC.

CDR3 coding DNA: TGCGCCAGCAGTGAGTCGTTAGGTTATGGCTACACCTTC. Amino acid sequence: CASSESLGYGYTF. This chain joins TRBV10-2 and TRBJ1-2; D gene ambiguous. CDR1 and CDR2 (germline): WSHSY, SAAADI. This CDR3 has 13 amino acids. V gave up 0 bases and J gave up 5 bases, with 7 bases separating them.

The table lists this clonotype with many counts. The chain couples TRBV18 to TRBJ1-1; the match to TRBD1 covers 10 bases. Germline trimming cut 2 bases from V and 8 bases from J; bases unmatched to any gene: 5. CDR3 length equals 14 residues. CDR1 is KGHSH and CDR2 is LQKENI in the germline V gene. CDR3 in DNA: TGTGCCAGCTCACCAACCCGACAGGGGGCCGAAGCTTTCTTT. It is translated as CASSPTRQGAEAFF. The whole variable domain, filled in from reference TRBV18 and TRBJ1-1, reads NAGVMQNPRHLVRRRGQEARLRCSPMKGHSHVYWYRQLPEEGLKFMVYLQKENIIDESGMPKERFSAEFPKEGPSILRIQQVVRGDSAAYFCASSPTRQGAEAFFGQGTRLTVV.

The chain couples TRBV30 to TRBJ2-3; 10 positions match TRBD1. J gave up 5 bases and V 0 bases, and 5 bases lay outside the gene matches. The CDR3 consists of 15 residues. Germline V lookup: CDR1 GTSNPN, CDR2 SVGIG (reference sequence). The CDR3 protein is CAWSVGDRGKDTQYF. The CDR3 bases are TGTGCCTGGAGTGTAGGGGACAGGGGCAAAGATACGCAGTATTTT.